What follows is one T cell receptor beta chain and its context. The source of the sample is a study of monozygotic twins with inflammatory bowel disease. The CDR3 is 15 amino acids. The germline V gene encodes CDR1 SGHRS and CDR2 YFSETQ. Each TCR library consumed around 3,600 ng of total RNA. Researchers generated cDNA in eight separate reactions per sample. TCRdb re-called the 5' RACE reads and gives one entry per CDR3 protein, without DNA. The ten top clones account for over 2.5%, within a sample of fewer than 200,000 distinct CDR3 sequences. The specimen was blood. This TCR was recovered from a human donor with ulcerative colitis or Crohn's disease, or a healthy co-twin of an affected twin (not recorded which). This chain uses TRBV5-1 with TRBJ2-3; no DNA is available, so the TRBD1 call from TCRdb remains unchecked. The CDR3 is CASSFGDRDADTQYF.